This T cell receptor beta chain was obtained from a study of blood T cells in healthy people across ages. This clonotype was found once. Its ends do not fully match the called genes, so a read error is possible. This CDR3 is built from 16 residues. Looked up from germline, CDR1 is MNHEY and CDR2 is SVGEGT. Alongside a J-beta primer mix, a sample-barcoded 5' primer served in a second PCR lasting about 7 to 11 cycles. TCRdb recomputed calls from the 5' RACE reads with MiXCR, one row per CDR3 protein. The repertoire holds 600,000 to 1,000,000 distinct CDR3 sequences, roughly 60% seen once, with around 20% in the top ten. Isolation recovered at least 6.5 million PBMCs from every sample.

The TCR sequence derives from a man aged 30-40 years in good health. The chain is built from TRBV6-2 or TRBV6-3 and TRBJ1-1; D gene uncertain. Source material: blood. Here the CDR3 reads CASISEAPISNTEAFF. CDR3 nucleotide sequence: TGTGCCAGCATCTCAGAGGCCCCAATTTCGAACACCGAAGCTTTCTTT.